This TCR beta chain was identified during a study of T cell repertoires in cytomegalovirus infection. Looking at the study overall: The public TCR beta signatures pointed to both CMV infection and matching HLA type. Study-wide findings and caveats: The ex vivo response was dominated by HLA-C-restricted CMV-specific TCR beta clonotypes. The cumulative frequency of public TCR beta families identified carriers of CMV plus the relevant HLA.

As to this clonotype: Its antigen is not identified.

Trimming cost V 6 bases and J 1 base, with 10 bases left between them. CDR3 length: 13 residues. CDR1 and CDR2 (germline): MDHEN, SYDVKM. Using its own MiXCR run on the reads, TCRdb lists one record per CDR3 protein. This table has about 300,000 distinct CDR3 sequences, roughly 25% appearing once. Sequenced input: PBMCs. The J gene is TRBJ2-7, the V gene TRBV28; D is undetermined. The clonotype comes from a human donor in good health (CMV status not recorded). Some clones in this sample may be carry-over from other donors' samples. The CDR3 sequence: CASSIQSSYEQYF. DNA for the CDR3: TGTGCCAGCAGCATCCAGTCTTCCTACGAGCAGTACTTC.